This record covers a single T cell receptor (beta chain). The sample belongs to a study of monozygotic twins with inflammatory bowel disease. One entry per CDR3 protein, without DNA, is what TCRdb gives after re-calling the 5' RACE reads. The repertoire table contains over 110,000 distinct CDR3 sequences. This CDR3 is built from 14 residues. The germline V gene has CDR1 SGHRS and CDR2 YFSETQ. Input material: blood. The rearrangement joins TRBV5-1 to TRBJ1-2; TCRdb calls TRBD1, which cannot be checked without DNA. This receptor was identified in a human donor with ulcerative colitis or Crohn's disease, or a healthy co-twin of an affected twin (not recorded which). CDR3 amino acids: CASSLGQANYGYTF. Together with reference TRBV5-1 and TRBJ1-2, the CDR3 gives the full variable domain: KAGVTQTPRYLIKTRGQQVTLSCSPISGHRSVSWYQQTPGQGLQFLFEYFSETQRNKGNFPGRFSGRQFSNSRSEMNVSTLELGDSALYLCASSLGQANYGYTFGSGTRLTVV.